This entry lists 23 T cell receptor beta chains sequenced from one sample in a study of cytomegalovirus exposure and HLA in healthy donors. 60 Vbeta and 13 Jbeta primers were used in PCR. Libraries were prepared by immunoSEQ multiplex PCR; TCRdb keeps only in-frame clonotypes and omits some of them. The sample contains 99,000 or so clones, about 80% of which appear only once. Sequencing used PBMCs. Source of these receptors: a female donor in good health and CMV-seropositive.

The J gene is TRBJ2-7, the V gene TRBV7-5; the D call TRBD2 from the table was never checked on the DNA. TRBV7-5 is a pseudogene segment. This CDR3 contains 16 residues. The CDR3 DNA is TGTGTCAGAAGCTTGGGACTAGCGGGGGTCCCGTACGAGCAGTACTTC. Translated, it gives CVRSLGLAGVPYEQYF.

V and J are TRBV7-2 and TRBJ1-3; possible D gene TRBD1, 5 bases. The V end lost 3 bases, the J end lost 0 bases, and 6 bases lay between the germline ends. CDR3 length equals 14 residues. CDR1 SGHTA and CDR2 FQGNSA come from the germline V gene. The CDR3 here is CASSFQGSGNTIYF. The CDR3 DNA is TGTGCCAGCAGCTTTCAGGGCTCTGGAAACACCATATATTTT.

CDR3 region: CASSQVAEAPGEQYF. CDR3 DNA sequence: TGCGCCAGCAGCCAAGTGGCAGAGGCTCCCGGCGAGCAGTACTTC. The chain couples TRBV4-1 to TRBJ2-7, with no clear D. The CDR3 length is 15 residues. V shed 1 base and J shed 6 bases, with 16 bases lying between them. In germline, CDR1 is MGHRA, CDR2 YSYEKL.

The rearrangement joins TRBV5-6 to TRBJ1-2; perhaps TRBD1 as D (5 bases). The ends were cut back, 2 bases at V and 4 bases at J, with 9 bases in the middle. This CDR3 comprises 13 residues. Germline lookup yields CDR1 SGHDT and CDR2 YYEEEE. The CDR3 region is CASSFGGTYGYTF. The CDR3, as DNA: TGTGCCAGCAGCTTTGGGGGGACCTATGGCTACACCTTC. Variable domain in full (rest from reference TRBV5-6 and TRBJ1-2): DAGVTQSPTHLIKTRGQQVTLRCSPKSGHDTVSWYQQALGQGPQFIFQYYEEEERQRGNFPDRFSGHQFPNYSSELNVNALLLGDSALYLCASSFGGTYGYTFGSGTRLTVV.

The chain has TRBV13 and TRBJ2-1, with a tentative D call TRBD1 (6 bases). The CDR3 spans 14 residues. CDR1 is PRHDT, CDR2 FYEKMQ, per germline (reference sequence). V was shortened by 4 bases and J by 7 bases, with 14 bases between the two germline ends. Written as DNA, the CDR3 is TGTGCCAGCAGCTCAACACAGGGCTGGAATGAGCAGTTCTTC. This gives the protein CASSSTQGWNEQFF.

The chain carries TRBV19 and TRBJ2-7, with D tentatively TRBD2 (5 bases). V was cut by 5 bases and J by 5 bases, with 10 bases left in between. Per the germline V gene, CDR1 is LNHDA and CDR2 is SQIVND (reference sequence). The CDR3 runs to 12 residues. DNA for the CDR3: TGTGCCAGTAGTTCCCCCGGGGACGAGCAGTACTTC. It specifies CASSSPGDEQYF.

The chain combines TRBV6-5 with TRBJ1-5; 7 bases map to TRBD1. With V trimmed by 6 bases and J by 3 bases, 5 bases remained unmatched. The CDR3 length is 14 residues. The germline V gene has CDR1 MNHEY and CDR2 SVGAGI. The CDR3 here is CASRPTGNNQPQHF. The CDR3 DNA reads TGTGCCAGCAGGCCGACAGGGAACAATCAGCCCCAGCATTTT.

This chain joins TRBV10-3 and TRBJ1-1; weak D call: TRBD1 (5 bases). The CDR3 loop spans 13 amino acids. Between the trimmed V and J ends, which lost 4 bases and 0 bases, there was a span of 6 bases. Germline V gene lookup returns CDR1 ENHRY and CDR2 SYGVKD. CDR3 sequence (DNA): TGTGCCATCAGTGGACAGATGAACACTGAAGCTTTCTTT. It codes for CAISGQMNTEAFF.

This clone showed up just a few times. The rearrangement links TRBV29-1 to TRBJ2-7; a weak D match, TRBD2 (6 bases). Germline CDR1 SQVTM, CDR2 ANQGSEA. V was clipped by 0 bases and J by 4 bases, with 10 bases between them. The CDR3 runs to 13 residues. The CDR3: CSVEDRRGYEQYF. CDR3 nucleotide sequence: TGCAGCGTTGAAGATCGACGGGGGTACGAGCAGTACTTC.

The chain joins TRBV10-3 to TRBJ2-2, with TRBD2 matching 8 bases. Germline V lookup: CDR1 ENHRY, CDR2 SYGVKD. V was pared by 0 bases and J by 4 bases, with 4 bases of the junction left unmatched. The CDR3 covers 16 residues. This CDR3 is CAISESISGVTGELFF. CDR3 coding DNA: TGTGCCATCAGTGAGTCAATTAGCGGGGTCACCGGGGAGCTGTTTTTT.

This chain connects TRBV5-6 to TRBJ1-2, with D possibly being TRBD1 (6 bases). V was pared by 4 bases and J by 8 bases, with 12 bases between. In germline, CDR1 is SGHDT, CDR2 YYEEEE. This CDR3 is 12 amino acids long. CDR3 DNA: TGTGCCAGCAGCCCGGACAGTGTCGGCTACACCTTC. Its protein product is CASSPDSVGYTF.

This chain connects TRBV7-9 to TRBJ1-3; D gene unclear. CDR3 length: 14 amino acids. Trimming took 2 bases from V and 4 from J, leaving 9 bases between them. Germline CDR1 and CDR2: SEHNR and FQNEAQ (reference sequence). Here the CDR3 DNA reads TGTGCCAGCAGCTTACCTAGCGCGGGAAACACCATATATTTT. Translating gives CASSLPSAGNTIYF.

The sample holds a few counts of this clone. The CDR3 region has the DNA TGTGCCAGCAGCCGGGACAGGGTCGGTGTGGAGACCCAGTACTTC. This codes for CASSRDRVGVETQYF. The rearrangement uses TRBV6-5 and TRBJ2-5, with TRBD1 matching over 9 bases. V lost 6 bases, J lost 5 bases, and 10 bases stayed unmatched. CDR3 size: 15 residues. Germline lookup yields CDR1 MNHEY and CDR2 SVGAGI.

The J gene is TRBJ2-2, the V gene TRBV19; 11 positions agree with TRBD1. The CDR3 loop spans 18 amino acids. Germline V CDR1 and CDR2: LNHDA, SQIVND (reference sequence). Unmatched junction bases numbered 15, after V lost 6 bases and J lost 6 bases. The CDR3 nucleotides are TGTGCCAGTAGCAACATCATAGGGGGACAGGGGGTCTCCGGGGAGCTGTTTTTT. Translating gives CASSNIIGGQGVSGELFF.

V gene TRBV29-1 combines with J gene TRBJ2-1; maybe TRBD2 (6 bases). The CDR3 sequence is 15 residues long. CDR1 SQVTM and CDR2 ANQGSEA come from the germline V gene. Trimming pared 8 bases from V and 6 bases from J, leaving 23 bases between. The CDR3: CSPEAAGGALNEQFF. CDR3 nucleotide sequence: TGCAGCCCTGAAGCAGCTGGCGGGGCACTCAATGAGCAGTTCTTC.

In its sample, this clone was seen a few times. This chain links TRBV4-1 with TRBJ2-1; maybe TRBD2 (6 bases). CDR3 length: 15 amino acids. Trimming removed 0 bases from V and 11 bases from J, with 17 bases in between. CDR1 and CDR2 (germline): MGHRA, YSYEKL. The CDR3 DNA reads TGCGCCAGCAGCCAAGAGGGGCGGGAACCCTCTAAGCAGTTCTTC. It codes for CASSQEGREPSKQFF.

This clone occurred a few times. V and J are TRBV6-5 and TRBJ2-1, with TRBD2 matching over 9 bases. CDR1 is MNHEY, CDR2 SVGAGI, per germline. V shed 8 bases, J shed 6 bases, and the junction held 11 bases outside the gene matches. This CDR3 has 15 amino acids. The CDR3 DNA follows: TGTGCCAGCTGTAGGGGCGGGAGGGCTCTCAATGAGCAGTTCTTC. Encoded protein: CASCRGGRALNEQFF.

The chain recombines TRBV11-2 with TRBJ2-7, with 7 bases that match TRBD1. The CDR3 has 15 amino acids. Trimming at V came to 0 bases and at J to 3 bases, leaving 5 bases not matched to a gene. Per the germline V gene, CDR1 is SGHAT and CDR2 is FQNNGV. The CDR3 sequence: CASSLERGPLYEQYF. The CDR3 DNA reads TGTGCCAGCAGCTTAGAAAGGGGGCCTCTCTACGAGCAGTACTTC.

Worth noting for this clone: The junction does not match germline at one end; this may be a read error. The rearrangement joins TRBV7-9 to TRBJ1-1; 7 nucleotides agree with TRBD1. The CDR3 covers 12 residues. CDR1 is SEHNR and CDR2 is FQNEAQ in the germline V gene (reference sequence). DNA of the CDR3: TGTGCCAGCGAGAATGACAGGGACGAGAGGGTCTTT. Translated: CASENDRDERVF.

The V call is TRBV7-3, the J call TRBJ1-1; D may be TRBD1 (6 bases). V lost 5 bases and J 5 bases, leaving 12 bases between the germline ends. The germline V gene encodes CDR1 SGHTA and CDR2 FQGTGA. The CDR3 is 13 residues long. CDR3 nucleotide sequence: TGTGCCAGCAGCATAGGGGGAGGGACTGAAGCTTTCTTT. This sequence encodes CASSIGGGTEAFF.

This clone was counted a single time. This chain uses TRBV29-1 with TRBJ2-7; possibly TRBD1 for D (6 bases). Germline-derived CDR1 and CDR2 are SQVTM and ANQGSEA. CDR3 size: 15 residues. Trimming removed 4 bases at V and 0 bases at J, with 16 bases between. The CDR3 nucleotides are TGCAGCGTTGTCCCAACGGGACAATTCTCCTACGAGCAGTACTTC. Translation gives CSVVPTGQFSYEQYF.

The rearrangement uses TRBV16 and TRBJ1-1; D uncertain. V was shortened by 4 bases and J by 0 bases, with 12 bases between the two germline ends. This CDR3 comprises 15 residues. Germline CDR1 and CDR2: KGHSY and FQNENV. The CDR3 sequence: CASSRFESVNTEAFF. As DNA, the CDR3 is TGTGCCAGCAGCCGTTTCGAATCAGTGAACACTGAAGCTTTCTTT. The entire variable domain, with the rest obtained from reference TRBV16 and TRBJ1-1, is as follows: GEEVAQTPKHLVRGEGQKAKLYCAPIKGHSYVFWYQQVLKNEFKFLISFQNENVFDETGMPKERFSAKCLPNSPCSLEIQATKLEDSAVYFCASSRFESVNTEAFFGQGTRLTVV.

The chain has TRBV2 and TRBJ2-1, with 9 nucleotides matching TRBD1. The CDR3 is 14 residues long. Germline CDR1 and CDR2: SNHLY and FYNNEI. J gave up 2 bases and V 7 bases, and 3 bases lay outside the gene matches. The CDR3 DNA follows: TGTGCCAGCAAAAACAGGGGGCCCTACAATGAGCAGTTCTTC. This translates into CASKNRGPYNEQFF.